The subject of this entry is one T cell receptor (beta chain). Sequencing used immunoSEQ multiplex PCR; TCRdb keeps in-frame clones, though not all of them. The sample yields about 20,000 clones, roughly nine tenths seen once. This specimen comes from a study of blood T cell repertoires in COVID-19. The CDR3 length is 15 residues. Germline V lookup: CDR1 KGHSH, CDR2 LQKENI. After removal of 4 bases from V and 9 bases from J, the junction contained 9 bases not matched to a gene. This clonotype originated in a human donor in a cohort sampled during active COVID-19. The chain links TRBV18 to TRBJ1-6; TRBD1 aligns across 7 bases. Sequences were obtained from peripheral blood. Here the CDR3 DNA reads TGTGCCAGCTCACTCTCGACAGGGAGGACTTCACCCCTCCACTTT. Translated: CASSLSTGRTSPLHF.